The 30 T cell receptor beta chains given below trace back to one sample, sequenced in a study of coeliac disease. Sequencing used immunoSEQ multiplex PCR; TCRdb keeps in-frame clones, though not all of them. The sample lists under 3,500 clones, around 60% occurring once. Specimen: intraepithelial lymphocytes from the gut. The receptors were sampled from a woman in her thirties or forties.

V and J are TRBV5-1 and TRBJ2-7; 12 nucleotides agree with TRBD1. Looked up from germline, CDR1 is SGHRS and CDR2 is YFSETQ. The CDR3 runs 15 residues. With V trimmed by 5 bases and J by 7 bases, 10 bases remained unmatched. CDR3 protein: CASRGPGQGAREQYF. CDR3 DNA sequence: TGCGCCAGCAGGGGTCCGGGACAGGGGGCAAGAGAGCAGTACTTC.

This clone came up once. The chain employs TRBV7-2 and TRBJ2-1, with 9 bases identical to TRBD2. The V gene's germline CDR1 is SGHTA and CDR2 FQGNSA. This CDR3 is built from 17 residues. Trimming took 1 base from V and 7 from J; bases not matched to a gene: 11. The CDR3 coding sequence is TGTGCCAGCAGCTTAGAGCTCGGCGGGAGGGGCTGGAATGAGCAGTTCTTC. This sequence encodes CASSLELGGRGWNEQFF.

The genes are TRBV5-6 and TRBJ1-5, with D hard to call. The germline V and J ends were trimmed by 3 bases and 5 bases, with 6 bases remaining between them. The germline CDR1 and CDR2 sequences are SGHDT and YYEEEE. This CDR3 contains 12 residues. The CDR3 coding sequence is TGTGCCAGCAGCTATGTAGATCAGCCCCAGCATTTT. It encodes CASSYVDQPQHF.

V usage is TRBV21-1 and J usage is TRBJ2-7; whether TRBD1, the table's D call, matches the DNA was not checked. TRBV21-1 represents a pseudogene. This CDR3 is 13 amino acids long. CDR3 region: CASLTGGRREQYF. CDR3 coding DNA: TGTGCCAGCTTAACAGGGGGCCGGCGCGAGCAGTACTTC.

The chain recombines TRBV9 with TRBJ1-4; TRBD1 is a possible D gene (5 bases). Trimming stripped 5 bases from V and 8 bases from J, with 19 bases between. This CDR3 contains 15 residues. Germline V gives CDR1 SGDLS, CDR2 YYNGEE. CDR3 region: CASSRRGPRREKLFF. As DNA, the CDR3 is TGTGCCAGCAGTAGGCGGGGACCGCGGCGGGAAAAACTGTTTTTT.

This chain connects TRBV18 to TRBJ2-1; D may be TRBD2 (6 bases). V shed 4 bases and J shed 0 bases, with 13 bases lying between them. Looked up from germline, CDR1 is KGHSH and CDR2 is LQKENI. This CDR3 contains 16 residues. The CDR3 sequence is CASSRERANSYNEQFF. CDR3 DNA sequence: TGTGCCAGCTCACGTGAGCGGGCGAACTCCTACAATGAGCAGTTCTTC.

In its sample, this clone ranks as hyperexpanded. The V and J genes are TRBV5-4 and TRBJ2-2, with D possibly being TRBD2 (5 bases). The CDR3 totals 14 residues. V was shortened by 4 bases and J by 4 bases, with 11 bases between the two germline ends. Germline values: CDR1 SGHNT, CDR2 YYREEE (reference sequence). The CDR3 spells CASSPKRGTGELFF. CDR3 bases: TGTGCCAGCAGCCCGAAACGGGGCACCGGGGAGCTGTTTTTT.

The chain employs TRBV5-4 and TRBJ1-1; D is perhaps TRBD1 (6 bases). V lost 4 bases, J lost 4 bases, and 14 bases lay in between. The length of the CDR3 is 14 residues. Per germline, CDR1 SGHNT and CDR2 YYREEE (reference sequence). The CDR3 reads CASSPARGGTEAFF. CDR3 bases: TGTGCCAGCAGCCCGGCCAGAGGGGGCACTGAAGCTTTCTTT.

This clone was detected only a few times. The chain joins TRBV6-5 to TRBJ1-2; 8 bases line up with TRBD1. J lost 7 bases, V lost 10 bases, and 14 bases had no gene match. Germline V gene data show CDR1 as MNHEY and CDR2 as SVGAGI. The CDR3 is made up of 14 amino acids. This CDR3 is CATSLGQGNGGYTF. CDR3 nucleotides: TGTGCCACCTCCCTCGGACAGGGAAATGGTGGCTACACCTTC.

This clone came up a few times. The chain recombines TRBV28 with TRBJ2-7, with a weak D call TRBD1 (5 bases). Germline V CDR1 and CDR2: MDHEN, SYDVKM. The CDR3 loop spans 15 amino acids. V lost 3 bases and J lost 2, with 14 bases in between. The CDR3 region is CASSFDRNFPYEQYF. DNA for the CDR3: TGTGCCAGCAGTTTTGACAGAAACTTCCCCTACGAGCAGTACTTC.

The V and J genes are TRBV7-2 and TRBJ1-2; TRBD1 matches at 8 bases. Germline CDR1 SGHTA, CDR2 FQGNSA. This CDR3 contains 13 residues. Trimming cost V 5 bases and J 8 bases; bases outside gene matches: 7. In nucleotides, the CDR3 is TGTGCCAGCAGCCCAGGACAGGGTAGAGGCTACACCTTC. Its translation: CASSPGQGRGYTF.

V gene TRBV9 combines with J gene TRBJ2-7; TRBD1 agrees at 9 bases. CDR1 is SGDLS and CDR2 is YYNGEE in the germline V gene. This CDR3 comprises 14 residues. V lost 4 bases to trimming and J lost 2 bases; unmatched junction nucleotides: 4. The DNA of the CDR3 is TGTGCCAGCAGCCCCGGGACAGGGCCCTACGAGCAGTACTTC. It is translated as CASSPGTGPYEQYF.

This clone was detected only once. The genes are TRBV7-6 and TRBJ2-1; tentatively, D is TRBD2 (6 bases). This CDR3 comprises 16 residues. Germline V CDR1 and CDR2: SGHVS, FNYEAQ. Trimming took off 6 bases at V and 0 bases at J, with 15 bases between the two ends. In DNA form, the CDR3 reads TGTGCCAGCAGTCCGGGACTCCTTAGCTCCTACAATGAGCAGTTCTTC. As protein: CASSPGLLSSYNEQFF.

This clone occurred once. The CDR3: CSVGATALTGTQYF. The CDR3, as DNA: TGCAGCGTTGGCGCGACTGCTCTTACGGGGACCCAGTACTTC. This rearrangement joins TRBV29-1 to TRBJ2-5, with D unclear. Between the trimmed V and J ends, which lost 4 bases and 7 bases, there was a span of 19 bases. There are 14 residues in the CDR3. Germline loops: CDR1 SQVTM, CDR2 ANQGSEA. The full variable domain, with the rest looked up from reference TRBV29-1 and TRBJ2-5, is SAVISQKPSRDICQRGTSLTIQCQVDSQVTMMFWYRQQPGQSLTLIATANQGSEATYESGFVIDKFPISRPNLTFSTLTVSNMSPEDSSIYLCSVGATALTGTQYFGPGTRLLVL.

By share, this clone counts as medium-sized. The gene calls are TRBV7-8 and TRBJ1-2, with 10 bases aligning to TRBD1. The ends lost 3 bases at V and 7 bases at J; junction bases unmatched: 5. Germline V lookup: CDR1 SGHVS, CDR2 FQNEAQ. The CDR3 covers 14 residues. DNA of the CDR3: TGTGCCAGCAGCTTCTTTTGGACAGGGGGTGGCTACACCTTC. Its protein product is CASSFFWTGGGYTF. Full variable domain (outside the CDR3, taken from reference TRBV7-8 and TRBJ1-2): GAGVSQSPRYKVAKRGQDVALRCDPISGHVSLFWYQQALGQGPEFLTYFQNEAQLDKSGLPSDRFFAERPEGSVSTLKIQRTQQEDSAVYLCASSFFWTGGGYTFGSGTRLTVV.

V and J are TRBV28 and TRBJ2-4; 7 bases line up with TRBD1. V lost 1 base to trimming and J lost 3 bases; unmatched junction nucleotides: 3. Germline CDR1 MDHEN, CDR2 SYDVKM. This CDR3 contains 15 residues. The CDR3 loop is CASSLSGDSKNIQYF. The CDR3 DNA is TGTGCCAGCAGTTTATCCGGGGACAGCAAAAACATTCAGTACTTC. Together with reference TRBV28 and TRBJ2-4, the CDR3 gives the full variable domain: DVKVTQSSRYLVKRTGEKVFLECVQDMDHENMFWYRQDPGLGLRLIYFSYDVKMKEKGDIPEGYSVSREKKERFSLILESASTNQTSMYLCASSLSGDSKNIQYFGAGTRLSVL.

The J gene is TRBJ2-3, the V gene TRBV5-6, with TRBD1 matching over 7 bases. There are 17 residues in the CDR3. In germline, CDR1 is SGHDT, CDR2 YYEEEE. The V and J ends lost 0 bases and 4 bases, in that order; junction bases with no gene match: 11. This CDR3 is CASSLDLLDRVADTQYF. CDR3 sequence (DNA): TGTGCCAGCAGCTTGGACCTGCTCGACAGGGTGGCAGATACGCAGTATTTT.

This clone came up a few times. The chain joins TRBV6-5 to TRBJ1-5, with TRBD1 as a possible D gene (5 bases). The V and J ends lost 4 bases and 0 bases respectively, with 7 bases between them. The CDR3 covers 14 residues. Germline values: CDR1 MNHEY, CDR2 SVGAGI. CDR3 protein: CASSSQGSNQPQHF. The DNA for the CDR3 is TGTGCCAGCAGTTCCCAGGGTAGCAATCAGCCCCAGCATTTT.

The chain employs TRBV7-6 and TRBJ2-3; TRBD2 matches at 8 bases. This CDR3 spans 19 amino acids. Looked up from germline, CDR1 is SGHVS and CDR2 is FNYEAQ. Losses at the gene ends were 5 bases for V and 5 bases for J; bases not matched to a gene: 21. DNA of the CDR3: TGTGCCAGCAGCCTGGGACTAGGGGCCAGCGGGAGTTTGTTAGATACGCAGTATTTT. It codes for CASSLGLGASGSLLDTQYF.

The V and J genes are TRBV11-2 and TRBJ2-7, with D possibly TRBD2 on 6 matching bases. Germline CDR1 SGHAT, CDR2 FQNNGV. The CDR3 is 15 residues long. The V end was cut by 1 base, the J end by 7 bases, with 17 bases between. CDR3 sequence (DNA): TGTGCCAGCAGCTTAGTTGGAGGGCAGGCGTGGGAGCAGTACTTC. This gives the protein CASSLVGGQAWEQYF. The variable domain in full, completed from reference TRBV11-2 and TRBJ2-7, reads EAGVAQSPRYKIIEKRQSVAFWCNPISGHATLYWYQQILGQGPKLLIQFQNNGVVDDSQLPKDRFSAERLKGVDSTLKIQPAKLEDSAVYLCASSLVGGQAWEQYFGPGTRLTVT.

The CDR3 DNA reads as TGTGCCACCCTCGGTACTAAAGAAGACGAGCAGTACTTC. Protein sequence: CATLGTKEDEQYF. The chain links TRBV28 to TRBJ2-7; D not resolved. Trimming stripped 10 bases from V and 5 bases from J, with 18 bases between. This CDR3 is 13 amino acids long. The germline CDR1 and CDR2 sequences are MDHEN and SYDVKM.

This clone is medium-sized by share. J is TRBJ2-2 and V is TRBV5-6, with 8 bases fitting TRBD1. Losses at the gene ends were 0 bases for V and 7 bases for J; bases not matched to a gene: 11. The germline V gene encodes CDR1 SGHDT and CDR2 YYEEEE. The CDR3 consists of 17 residues. For the CDR3, the DNA is TGTGCCAGCAGCTTGGGGGCAGGGGGCCTCGTTAGCGGGGAGCTGTTTTTT. Protein sequence: CASSLGAGGLVSGELFF. Variable domain in full (rest from reference TRBV5-6 and TRBJ2-2): DAGVTQSPTHLIKTRGQQVTLRCSPKSGHDTVSWYQQALGQGPQFIFQYYEEEERQRGNFPDRFSGHQFPNYSSELNVNALLLGDSALYLCASSLGAGGLVSGELFFGEGSRLTVL.

The chain has TRBV7-2 and TRBJ2-7; TRBD2 agrees at 8 bases. This CDR3 has 15 residues. V trimming: 2 bases; J trimming: 4 bases; junction bases outside the gene matches: 7. CDR1 and CDR2 from the germline V gene are SGHTA and FQGNSA. CDR3 loop: CASSLRDSGTYEQYF. The CDR3 DNA follows: TGTGCCAGCAGCTTAAGGGATAGCGGGACTTACGAGCAGTACTTC.

This chain uses TRBV2 with TRBJ1-4, with TRBD1 identical over 7 bases. V dropped 8 bases and J dropped 3; count of bases not matched to a gene: 3. CDR1 is SNHLY and CDR2 is FYNNEI in the germline V gene. The CDR3 covers 13 residues. The CDR3 loop is CASGDRSNEKLFF. The CDR3 region has the DNA TGTGCCAGCGGGGACAGATCTAATGAAAAACTGTTTTTT.

This clone turned up a few times. This chain joins TRBV28 and TRBJ2-6, with 8 bases identical to TRBD1. The CDR3 loop spans 17 amino acids. Germline V gene sequence: CDR1 MDHEN, CDR2 SYDVKM. With 4 bases clipped from V and 1 base from J, the junction kept 6 bases outside the gene matches. DNA for the CDR3: TGTGCCAGCAGTTCTCAGACAGGGGCATCTGGGGCCAACGTCCTGACTTTC. Its protein is CASSSQTGASGANVLTF.

The chain has TRBV2 and TRBJ2-5; 7 nucleotides match TRBD1. From germline, CDR1 is SNHLY and CDR2 FYNNEI. The CDR3 loop spans 14 amino acids. J gave up 1 base and V 3 bases, and 2 bases lay outside the gene matches. As DNA, the CDR3 is TGTGCCAGCAGTGATAGACAGGGCCAAGAGACCCAGTACTTC. This gives the protein CASSDRQGQETQYF. Drawing the rest from reference TRBV2 and TRBJ2-5, the complete variable domain is EPEVTQTPSHQVTQMGQEVILRCVPISNHLYFYWYRQILGQKVEFLVSFYNNEISEKSEIFDDQFSVERPDGSNFTLKIRSTKLEDSAMYFCASSDRQGQETQYFGPGTRLLVL.

The chain carries TRBV7-5 and TRBJ2-7; the listed D gene, TRBD1, was not tested against the DNA. TRBV7-5 is given as a pseudogene. The CDR3 contains 19 residues. As DNA, the CDR3 is TGTGCCAGAAGCCCGGTAACAGGGGAAACCCAAGTAAGGAGCTACGAGCAGTACTTC. This encodes CARSPVTGETQVRSYEQYF.

The chain links TRBV6-1 to TRBJ2-1, with 10 nucleotides matching TRBD2. The length of the CDR3 is 14 residues. The germline V gene has CDR1 MNHNS and CDR2 SASEGT. V trimming: 9 bases; J trimming: 8 bases; junction bases outside the gene matches: 10. CDR3 in amino acids: CASKSGRARDEQFF. The CDR3 DNA sequence: TGTGCCAGTAAGAGCGGGAGGGCCAGGGATGAGCAGTTCTTC.

The chain is built from TRBV10-3 and TRBJ2-5, with 12 bases matching TRBD1. The DNA end is a closer match to TRBJ2-7, so the J assignment may be wrong. The CDR3 has 17 amino acids. Per germline, CDR1 ENHRY and CDR2 SYGVKD. In nucleotides, the CDR3 is TGTGCCATCAGTGTGACCGGGACAGGGGGCGGAGGGGTCGAGCAGTACTTC. Its protein product is CAISVTGTGGGGVEQYF.

The V and J genes are TRBV10-3 and TRBJ2-7; 12 bases match TRBD1. Germline V CDR1 and CDR2: ENHRY, SYGVKD. Germline trimming cut 4 bases from V and 6 bases from J; bases unmatched to any gene: 13. CDR3 length: 17 amino acids. The CDR3 sequence is CAISVTGTGGGGVEQYF. The CDR3 nucleotides are TGTGCCATCAGTGTGACCGGGACAGGGGGCGGAGGGGTCGAGCAGTACTTC.